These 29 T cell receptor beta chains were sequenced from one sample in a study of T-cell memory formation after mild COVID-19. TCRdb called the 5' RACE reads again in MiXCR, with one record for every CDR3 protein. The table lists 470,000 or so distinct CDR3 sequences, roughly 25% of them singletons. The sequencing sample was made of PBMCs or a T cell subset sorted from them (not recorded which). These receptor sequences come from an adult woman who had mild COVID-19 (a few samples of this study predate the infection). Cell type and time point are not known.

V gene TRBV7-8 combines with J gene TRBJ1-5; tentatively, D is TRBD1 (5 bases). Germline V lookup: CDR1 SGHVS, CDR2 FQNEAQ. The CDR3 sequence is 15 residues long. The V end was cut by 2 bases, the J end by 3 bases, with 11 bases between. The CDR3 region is CASSLPGNINQPQHF. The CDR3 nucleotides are TGTGCCAGCAGCTTACCAGGGAACATCAATCAGCCCCAGCATTTT.

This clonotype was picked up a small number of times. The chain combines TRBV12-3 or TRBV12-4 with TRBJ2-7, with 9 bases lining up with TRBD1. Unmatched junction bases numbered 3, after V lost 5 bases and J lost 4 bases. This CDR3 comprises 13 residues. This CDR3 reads CASSMDRGYEQYF. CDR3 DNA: TGTGCCAGCAGTATGGACAGGGGATACGAGCAGTACTTC.

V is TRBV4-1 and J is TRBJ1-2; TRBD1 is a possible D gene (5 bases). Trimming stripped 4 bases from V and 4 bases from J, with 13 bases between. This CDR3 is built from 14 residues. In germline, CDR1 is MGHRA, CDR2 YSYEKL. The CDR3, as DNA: TGCGCCAGCAGCCCAGGGATGACGGCCTATGGCTACACCTTC. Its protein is CASSPGMTAYGYTF.

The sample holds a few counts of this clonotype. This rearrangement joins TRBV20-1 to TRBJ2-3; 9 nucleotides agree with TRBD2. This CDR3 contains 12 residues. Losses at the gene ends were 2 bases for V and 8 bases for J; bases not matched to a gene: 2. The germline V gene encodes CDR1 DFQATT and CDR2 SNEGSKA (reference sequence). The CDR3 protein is CSARRTSATQYF. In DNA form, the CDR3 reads TGCAGTGCTAGACGGACTAGCGCTACGCAGTATTTT.

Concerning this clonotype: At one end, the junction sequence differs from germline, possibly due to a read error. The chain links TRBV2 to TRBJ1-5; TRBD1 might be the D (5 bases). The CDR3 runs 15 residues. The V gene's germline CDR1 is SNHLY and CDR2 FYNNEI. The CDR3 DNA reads TGTGCCAGCAGTCCAGGGTCCACTGGCAATCAGCCCAAGCATTTT. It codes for CASSPGSTGNQPKHF.

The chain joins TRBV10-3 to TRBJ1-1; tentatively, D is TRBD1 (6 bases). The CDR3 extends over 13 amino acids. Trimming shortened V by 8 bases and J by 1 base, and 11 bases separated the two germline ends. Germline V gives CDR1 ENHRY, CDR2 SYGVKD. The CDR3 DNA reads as TGTGCCATCCAGGGGTCGCCGAACACTGAAGCTTTCTTT. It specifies CAIQGSPNTEAFF.

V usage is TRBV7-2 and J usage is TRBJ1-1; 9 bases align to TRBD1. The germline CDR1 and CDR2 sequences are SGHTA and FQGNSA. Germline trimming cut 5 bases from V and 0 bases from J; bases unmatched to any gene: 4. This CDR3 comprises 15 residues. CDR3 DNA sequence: TGTGCCAGCAGCCCCGGGACAGGGTTGAACACTGAAGCTTTCTTT. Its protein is CASSPGTGLNTEAFF.

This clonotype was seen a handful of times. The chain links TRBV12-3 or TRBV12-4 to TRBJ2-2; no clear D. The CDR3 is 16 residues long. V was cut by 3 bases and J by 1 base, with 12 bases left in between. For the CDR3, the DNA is TGTGCCAGCAGTTTTCGCGGTCTCGGGAACACCGGGGAGCTGTTTTTT. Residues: CASSFRGLGNTGELFF.

The CDR3 is CASSELASGEQYF. The CDR3 DNA sequence: TGTGCCAGTTCCGAACTAGCATCGGGAGAGCAGTACTTC. This chain uses TRBV19 with TRBJ2-7, with D perhaps TRBD2 (6 bases). V was clipped by 8 bases and J by 7 bases, with 18 bases between them. The CDR3 is 13 residues long. The V gene's germline CDR1 is LNHDA and CDR2 SQIVND (reference sequence).

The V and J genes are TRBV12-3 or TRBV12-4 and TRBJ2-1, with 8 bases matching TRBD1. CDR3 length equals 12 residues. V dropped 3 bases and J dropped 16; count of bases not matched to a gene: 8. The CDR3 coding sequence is TGTGCCAGCAGTTTTGGGCCGGGACAGGCCTTCTTC. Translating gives CASSFGPGQAFF.

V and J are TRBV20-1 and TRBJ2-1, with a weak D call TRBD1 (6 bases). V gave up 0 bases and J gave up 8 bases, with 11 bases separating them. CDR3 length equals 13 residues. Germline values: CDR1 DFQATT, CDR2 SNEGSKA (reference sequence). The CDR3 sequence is CSARDPRGYEQFF. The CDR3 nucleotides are TGCAGTGCTAGAGATCCCAGGGGATATGAGCAGTTCTTC.

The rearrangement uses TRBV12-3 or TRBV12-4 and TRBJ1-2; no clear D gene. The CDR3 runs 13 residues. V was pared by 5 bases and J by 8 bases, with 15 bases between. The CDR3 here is CASSPTVWGGYTF. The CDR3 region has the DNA TGTGCCAGCAGTCCTACAGTGTGGGGAGGCTACACCTTC.

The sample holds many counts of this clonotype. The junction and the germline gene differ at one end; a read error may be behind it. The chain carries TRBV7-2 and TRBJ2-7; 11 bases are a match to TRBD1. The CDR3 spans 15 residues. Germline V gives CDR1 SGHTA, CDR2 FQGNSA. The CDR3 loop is CASSSRTGGGYEQYF. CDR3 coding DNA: TGCGCCAGCAGCTCTAGGACAGGGGGCGGCTACGAGCAGTACTTC.

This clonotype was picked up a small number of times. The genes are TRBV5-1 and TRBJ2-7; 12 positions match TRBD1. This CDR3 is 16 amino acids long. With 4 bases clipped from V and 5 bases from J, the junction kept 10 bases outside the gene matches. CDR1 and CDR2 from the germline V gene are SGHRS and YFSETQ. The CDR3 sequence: CASSGTGTGGSDEQYF. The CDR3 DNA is TGCGCCAGCAGCGGCACCGGGACAGGGGGCAGCGACGAGCAGTACTTC.

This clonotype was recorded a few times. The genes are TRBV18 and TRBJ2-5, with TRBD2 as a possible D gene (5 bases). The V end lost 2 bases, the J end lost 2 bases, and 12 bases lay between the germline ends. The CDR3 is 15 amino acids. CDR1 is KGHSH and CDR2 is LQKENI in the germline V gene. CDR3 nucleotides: TGTGCCAGCTCACCATTTACGGGGTGGCAAGAGACCCAGTACTTC. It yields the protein CASSPFTGWQETQYF.

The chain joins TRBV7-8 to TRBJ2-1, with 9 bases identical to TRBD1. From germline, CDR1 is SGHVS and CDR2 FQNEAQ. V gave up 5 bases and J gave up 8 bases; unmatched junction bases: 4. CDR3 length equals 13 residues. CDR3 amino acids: CASSATGGDEQFF. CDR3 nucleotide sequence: TGTGCCAGCAGCGCTACAGGGGGCGATGAGCAGTTCTTC.

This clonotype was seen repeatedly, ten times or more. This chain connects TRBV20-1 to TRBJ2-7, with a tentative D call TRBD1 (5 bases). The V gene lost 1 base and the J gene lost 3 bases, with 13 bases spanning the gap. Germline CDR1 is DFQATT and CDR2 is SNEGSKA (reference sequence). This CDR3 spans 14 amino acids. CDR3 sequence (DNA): TGCAGTGCTAGAGTTGACTGGGGCTTCTACGAGCAGTACTTC. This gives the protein CSARVDWGFYEQYF.

The CDR3 region is CASSAGTRQETQYF. The CDR3 DNA sequence: TGTGCCAGCAGCGCAGGGACTAGGCAAGAGACCCAGTACTTC. This sequence joins TRBV3-1 and TRBJ2-5; TRBD2 matches at 8 bases. Trimming took 5 bases from V and 2 from J; bases not matched to a gene: 4. Germline CDR1 and CDR2: LGHDT and YNNKEL (reference sequence). The CDR3 is 14 residues long.

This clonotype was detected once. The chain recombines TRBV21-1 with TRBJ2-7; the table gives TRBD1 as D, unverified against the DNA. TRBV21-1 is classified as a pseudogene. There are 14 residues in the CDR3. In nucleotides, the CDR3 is TGTGCCAGCAGCGCTCGGACAGGGGTGGACGAGCAGTACTTC. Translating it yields CASSARTGVDEQYF.

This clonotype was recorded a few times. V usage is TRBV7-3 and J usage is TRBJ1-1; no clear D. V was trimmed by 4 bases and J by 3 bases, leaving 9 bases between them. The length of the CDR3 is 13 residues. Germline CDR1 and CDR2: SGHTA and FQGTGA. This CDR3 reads CASSYRFDTEAFF. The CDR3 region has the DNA TGTGCCAGCAGCTATCGGTTCGACACTGAAGCTTTCTTT.

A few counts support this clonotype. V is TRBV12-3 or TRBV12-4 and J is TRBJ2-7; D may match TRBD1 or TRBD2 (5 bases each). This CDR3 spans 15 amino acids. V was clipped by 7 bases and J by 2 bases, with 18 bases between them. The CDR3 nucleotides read TGTGCCAGCAACGTCAGGTCGGGGCTAGCCTACGAGCAGTACTTC. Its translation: CASNVRSGLAYEQYF.

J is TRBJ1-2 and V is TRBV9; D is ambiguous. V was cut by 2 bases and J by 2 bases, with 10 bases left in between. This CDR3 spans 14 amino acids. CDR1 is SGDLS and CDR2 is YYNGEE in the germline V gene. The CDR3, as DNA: TGTGCCAGCAGCGTGGGAGGGTTAAACTATGGCTACACCTTC. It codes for CASSVGGLNYGYTF.

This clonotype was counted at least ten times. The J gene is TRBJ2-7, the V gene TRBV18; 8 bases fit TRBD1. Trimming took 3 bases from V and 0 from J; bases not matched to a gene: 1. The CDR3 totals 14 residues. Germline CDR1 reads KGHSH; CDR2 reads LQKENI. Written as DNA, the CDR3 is TGTGCCAGCTCACCGGGACAGGTCTCCTACGAGCAGTACTTC. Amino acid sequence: CASSPGQVSYEQYF. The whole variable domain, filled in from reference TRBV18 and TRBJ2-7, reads NAGVMQNPRHLVRRRGQEARLRCSPMKGHSHVYWYRQLPEEGLKFMVYLQKENIIDESGMPKERFSAEFPKEGPSILRIQQVVRGDSAAYFCASSPGQVSYEQYFGPGTRLTVT.

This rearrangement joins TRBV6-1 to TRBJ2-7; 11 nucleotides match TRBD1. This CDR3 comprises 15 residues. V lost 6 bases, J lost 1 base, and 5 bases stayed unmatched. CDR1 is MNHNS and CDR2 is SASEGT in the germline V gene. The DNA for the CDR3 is TGTGCCAGCAGGGACGGACAGGGGGCTTCCTACGAGCAGTACTTC. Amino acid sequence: CASRDGQGASYEQYF.

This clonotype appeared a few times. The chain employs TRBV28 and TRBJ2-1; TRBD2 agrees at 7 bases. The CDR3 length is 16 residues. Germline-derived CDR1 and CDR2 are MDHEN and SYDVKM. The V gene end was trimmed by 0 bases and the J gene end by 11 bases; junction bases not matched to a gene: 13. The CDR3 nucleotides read TGTGCCAGCAGTTTATGGGCTAGCGGATCCCTTAATCAGCAGTTCTTC. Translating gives CASSLWASGSLNQQFF. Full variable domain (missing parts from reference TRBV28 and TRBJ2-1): DVKVTQSSRYLVKRTGEKVFLECVQDMDHENMFWYRQDPGLGLRLIYFSYDVKMKEKGDIPEGYSVSREKKERFSLILESASTNQTSMYLCASSLWASGSLNQQFFGPGTRLTVL.

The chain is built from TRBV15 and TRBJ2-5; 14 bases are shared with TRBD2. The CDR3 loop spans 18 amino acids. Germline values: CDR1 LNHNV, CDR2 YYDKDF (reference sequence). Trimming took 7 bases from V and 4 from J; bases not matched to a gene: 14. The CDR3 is CATTRWSPGTSGGETQYF. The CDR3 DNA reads TGTGCCACCACTCGATGGTCCCCCGGGACTAGCGGGGGAGAGACCCAGTACTTC.

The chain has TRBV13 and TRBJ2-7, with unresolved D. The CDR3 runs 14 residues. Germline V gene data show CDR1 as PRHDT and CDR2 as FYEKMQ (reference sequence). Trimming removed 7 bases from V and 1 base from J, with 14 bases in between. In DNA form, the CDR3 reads TGTGCCAGCACACCGTATCCCGGGTCCTACGAGCAGTACTTC. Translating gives CASTPYPGSYEQYF.

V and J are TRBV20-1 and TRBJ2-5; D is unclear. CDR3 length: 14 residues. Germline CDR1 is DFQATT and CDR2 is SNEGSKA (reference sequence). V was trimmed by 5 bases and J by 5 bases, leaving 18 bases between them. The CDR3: CSASLGPARETQYF. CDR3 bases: TGCAGTGCTTCCCTAGGGCCAGCAAGGGAGACCCAGTACTTC.

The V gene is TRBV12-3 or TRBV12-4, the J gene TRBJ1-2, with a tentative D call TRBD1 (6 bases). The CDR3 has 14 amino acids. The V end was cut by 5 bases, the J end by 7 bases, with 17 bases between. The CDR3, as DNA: TGTGCCAGCAGTCCTTTCGCAGGGGCAGGTGGCTACACCTTC. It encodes CASSPFAGAGGYTF.